This T cell receptor beta chain was identified during a study of T cells in Graves' hyperthyroidism and ophthalmopathy. Among the patients, aged 18 to 65, hyperthyroidism was newly diagnosed and had lasted under 2 months. This sample holds PBMCs from 9.5 to 10 ml fresh peripheral blood. TCR beta CDR3 regions were amplified from RNA transcripts. HTBI primers were used for first-round RT-PCR of the TCR CDR3. TCRdb recomputed calls from the multiplex PCR reads with MiXCR, one row per CDR3 protein. The data hold 300,000 to 450,000 distinct CDR3 sequences, with roughly 25% observed a single time. The V gene end was trimmed by 4 bases and the J gene end by 0 bases; junction bases not matched to a gene: 4. The germline V gene encodes CDR1 KGHSH and CDR2 LQKENI. There are 16 residues in the CDR3.

Sequencing was performed on blood. The V gene is TRBV18, the J gene TRBJ1-1; 11 bases map to TRBD1. This TCR came from a man in his fifties or sixties with Graves' hyperthyroidism. The CDR3 DNA reads TGTGCCAGCTCACGGCAGGACAGGGGGCTGAACACTGAAGCTTTCTTT. Amino acids: CASSRQDRGLNTEAFF.